Below are 2 T cell receptor beta chains sequenced from a single sample in a study of cytomegalovirus exposure and HLA in healthy donors. Use of 60 Vbeta and 13 Jbeta primers characterized the PCR. The assay was immunoSEQ multiplex PCR, and TCRdb's table has in-frame clones only and misses some. The table records roughly 200,000 clones, 70% of them present only once. The sequenced sample consisted of PBMCs. Source of these receptors: a man aged 35 to 55 in good health and CMV-seropositive.

The V call is TRBV2, the J call TRBJ1-3; D unresolved. CDR1 SNHLY and CDR2 FYNNEI come from the germline V gene. V was pared by 6 bases and J by 4 bases, with 19 bases between. CDR3 length: 16 amino acids. Written as DNA, the CDR3 is TGTGCCAGCAGCCTGGCCCCGAACGCCCCGGGAAACACCATATATTTT. It is translated as CASSLAPNAPGNTIYF.

V and J are TRBV27 and TRBJ1-2, with D unclear. The V gene's germline CDR1 is MNHEY and CDR2 SMNVEV (reference sequence). Trimming pared 5 bases from V and 1 base from J, leaving 11 bases between. This CDR3 has 14 amino acids. DNA for the CDR3: TGTGCCAGCAGTCTAACCCAGGTTAACTATGGCTACACCTTC. Amino acids: CASSLTQVNYGYTF.